This T cell receptor (beta chain) was identified in a study of blood T cells in healthy people across ages. Points from the study as a whole: Older age went with lower TCR beta diversity per million T cells, in a roughly linear way.

CDR1 MNHEY and CDR2 SVGEGT come from the germline V gene. The CDR3 contains 14 residues. Trimming took 7 bases from V and 0 from J; bases not matched to a gene: 6. Alongside a J-beta primer mix, a sample-barcoded 5' primer served in a second PCR lasting about 7 to 11 cycles. In TCRdb, the 5' RACE reads were re-called with MiXCR into one record per CDR3 protein. The table shows under 800,000 distinct CDR3 sequences, with 43% occurring only once. A note on this clonotype: Its antigen is unidentified.

The TCR was taken from a woman aged 55-69 years in good health. Material for sequencing was blood. The chain has TRBV6-2 or TRBV6-3 and TRBJ2-7; 7 bases fit TRBD1. CDR3 region: CASTHRQGSYEQYF. CDR3 sequence (DNA): TGTGCCAGCACCCATCGACAGGGCTCCTACGAGCAGTACTTC.